This T cell receptor beta chain was recorded in a study of blood T cell repertoires in COVID-19. In the study overall: Nucleic acid was either cDNA or gDNA, and it came from T cells, B-cell-depleted T cells, or PBMCs.

There are 15 residues in the CDR3. V was clipped by 5 bases and J by 7 bases, with 19 bases between them. Looked up from germline, CDR1 is SGHRS and CDR2 is YFSETQ. In the original analysis: Reference gene primer amplification yielded estimated nucleated cell counts. Profiled with immunoSEQ multiplex PCR; TCRdb holds only in-frame clones, not every one. V and J calls plus clone size are reproduced from that table; the DNA served to infer D and trimming. The repertoire holds some 120,000 clones, with 90% as singletons. The chain couples TRBV5-1 to TRBJ2-1; possible D gene TRBD2, 5 bases. The source of this sequence is a human donor with active COVID-19. The donor label of this sample is uncertain. The sequenced sample consisted of peripheral blood. The CDR3 sequence: CASSSFSAGGNEQFF. The DNA of the CDR3 is TGCGCCAGCAGTTCGTTTAGCGCTGGCGGGAATGAGCAGTTCTTC.